This TCR beta chain was identified during a study of neurological immune-mediated disorders. Findings and caveats of the study: The greatest TCR clonal expansion occurred in HTLV-1-associated myelopathy and the least in multiple sclerosis, which fell below healthy controls.

This clonotype was seen at least ten times. Its target is not known. Template-switch 5'RACE cDNA synthesis added a 10-nucleotide unique molecular identifier. TCRdb re-called the 5' RACE reads through MiXCR, storing one row per CDR3 protein. Of approximately 47,000 distinct CDR3 sequences in the sample, approximately 11% were seen once. Time point given: longitudinal time-point 3. Unsorted libraries were prepared from 2 million PBMCs held at -80 C. CDR3 length: 13 residues. Germline V gives CDR1 KGHDR, CDR2 SFDVKD. J lost 5 bases, V lost 11 bases, and 6 bases had no gene match. V gene TRBV24-1 combines with J gene TRBJ1-5; 9 bases line up with TRBD1. The source material was PBMCs. This clonotype was obtained from a male donor with HTLV-1-associated myelopathy (HAM/TSP). Here the CDR3 reads CAISDRGDQPQHF. As DNA, the CDR3 is TGTGCCATCTCGGACAGGGGTGATCAGCCCCAGCATTTT.